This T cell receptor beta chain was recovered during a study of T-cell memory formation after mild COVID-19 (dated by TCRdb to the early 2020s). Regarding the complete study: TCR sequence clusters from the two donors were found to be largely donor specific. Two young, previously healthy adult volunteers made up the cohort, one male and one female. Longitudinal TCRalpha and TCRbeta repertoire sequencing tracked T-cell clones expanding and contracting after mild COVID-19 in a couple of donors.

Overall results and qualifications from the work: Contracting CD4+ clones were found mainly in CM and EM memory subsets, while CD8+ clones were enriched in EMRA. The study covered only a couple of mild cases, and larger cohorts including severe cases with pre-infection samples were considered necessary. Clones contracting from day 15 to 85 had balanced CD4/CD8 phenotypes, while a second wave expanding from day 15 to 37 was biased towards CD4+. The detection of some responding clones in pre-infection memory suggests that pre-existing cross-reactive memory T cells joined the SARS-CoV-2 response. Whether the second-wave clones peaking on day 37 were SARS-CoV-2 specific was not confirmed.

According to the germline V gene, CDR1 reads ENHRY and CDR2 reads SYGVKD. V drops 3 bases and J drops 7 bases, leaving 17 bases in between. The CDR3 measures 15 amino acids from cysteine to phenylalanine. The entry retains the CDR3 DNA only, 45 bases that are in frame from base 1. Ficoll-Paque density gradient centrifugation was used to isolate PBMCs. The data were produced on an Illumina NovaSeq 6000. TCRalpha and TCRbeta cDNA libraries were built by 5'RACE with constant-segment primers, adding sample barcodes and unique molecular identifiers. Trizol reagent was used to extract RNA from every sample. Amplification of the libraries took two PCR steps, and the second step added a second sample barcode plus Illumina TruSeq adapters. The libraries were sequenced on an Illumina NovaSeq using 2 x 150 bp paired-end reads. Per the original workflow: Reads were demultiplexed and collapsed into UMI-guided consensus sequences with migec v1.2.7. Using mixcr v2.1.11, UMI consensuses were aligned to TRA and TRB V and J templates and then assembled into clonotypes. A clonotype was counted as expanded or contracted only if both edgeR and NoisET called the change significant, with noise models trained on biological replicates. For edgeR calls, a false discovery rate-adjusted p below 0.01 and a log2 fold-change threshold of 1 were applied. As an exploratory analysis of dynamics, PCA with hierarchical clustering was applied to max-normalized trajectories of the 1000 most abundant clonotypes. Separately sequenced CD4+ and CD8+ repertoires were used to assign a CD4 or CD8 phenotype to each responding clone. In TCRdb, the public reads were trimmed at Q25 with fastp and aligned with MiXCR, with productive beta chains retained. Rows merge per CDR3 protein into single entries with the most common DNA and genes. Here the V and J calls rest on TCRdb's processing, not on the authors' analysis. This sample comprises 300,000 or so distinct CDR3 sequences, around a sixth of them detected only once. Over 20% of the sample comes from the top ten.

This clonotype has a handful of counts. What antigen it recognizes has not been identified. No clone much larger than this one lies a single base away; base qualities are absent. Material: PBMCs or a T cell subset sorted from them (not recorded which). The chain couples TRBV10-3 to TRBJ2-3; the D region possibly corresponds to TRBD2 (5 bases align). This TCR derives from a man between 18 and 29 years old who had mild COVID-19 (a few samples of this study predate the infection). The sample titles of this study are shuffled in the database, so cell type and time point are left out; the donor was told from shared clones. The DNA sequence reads TGTGCCATCAGTGACCCCGCGGGCAGGACCTATACGCAGTATTTT. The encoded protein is CAISDPAGRTYTQYF.